This T cell receptor beta chain originates from a study of T cell repertoires in cytomegalovirus infection. Study context: Recently described HLA-C-restricted plus well-studied HLA-B-restricted CMV epitopes were used.

This CDR3 has 16 residues. V lost 3 bases and J lost 0, with 11 bases in between. The germline V gene has CDR1 SGHAT and CDR2 FQDESV (reference sequence). One entry per CDR3 protein results from TCRdb running MiXCR on the reads. This sample has approximately 350,000 distinct CDR3 sequences, with just under 35% found just once. This clonotype has only a few counts. The antigen is undetermined. The sequences come from cultured PBMCs, collected from culture after CMV antigen stimulation. The chain combines TRBV11-1 with TRBJ2-2; no definite D call. The clonotype comes from a human donor in good health (CMV status not recorded). Some clones in this sample may be carry-over from other donors' samples. CDR3 amino acids: CASSFNYGSNTGELFF. CDR3 DNA: TGTGCCAGCAGCTTTAATTACGGTTCGAACACCGGGGAGCTGTTTTTT. The variable domain in full, with the rest retrieved from reference TRBV11-1 and TRBJ2-2, is EAEVAQSPRYKITEKSQAVAFWCDPISGHATLYWYRQILGQGPELLVQFQDESVVDDSQLPKDRFSAERLKGVDSTLKIQPAELGDSAMYLCASSFNYGSNTGELFFGEGSRLTVL.